These 6 T cell receptor beta chains came from one sample sequenced in a study of identifying expanded T cells in peripheral blood. TCRdb keeps only in-frame clones here, not all; method: immunoSEQ multiplex PCR. The data show more than 75,000 clones, approximately 86% seen once. The sample consisted of blood. These receptors all come from a person aged 18 to 70 in good health.

This clone has a single count. CDR3 amino acids: CATSRGGTETNYGYTF. For the CDR3, the DNA is TGTGCCACCAGCAGAGGGGGGACTGAGACTAACTATGGCTACACCTTC. The chain uses TRBV15 and TRBJ1-2; D possibly corresponds to TRBD1 (5 bases). The CDR3 loop spans 16 amino acids. Trimming stripped 1 base from V and 0 bases from J, with 12 bases between. The germline V gene encodes CDR1 LNHNV and CDR2 YYDKDF (reference sequence).

V and J are TRBV5-1 and TRBJ2-7; D assignment may be TRBD1 or TRBD2 (6 bases each). The germline gives CDR1 SGHRS, CDR2 YFSETQ. V shed 2 bases and J shed 3 bases, with 24 bases lying between them. The CDR3 spans 18 residues. The CDR3 nucleotides read TGCGCCAGCAGCTTCGATGTGGTGGGGGGCCTCTACTACTACGAGCAGTACTTC. This translates into CASSFDVVGGLYYYEQYF.

The chain is built from TRBV20-1 and TRBJ2-5; the match to TRBD2 covers 8 bases. Germline lookup yields CDR1 DFQATT and CDR2 SNEGSKA (reference sequence). The trim removed 5 bases at V and 5 bases at J, leaving 1 base unmatched. The CDR3 has 11 amino acids. The CDR3 reads CSAGGRETQYF. CDR3 bases: TGCAGTGCTGGCGGGAGGGAGACCCAGTACTTC.

CDR3 protein: CASGQGSNTGELFF. Written as DNA, the CDR3 is TGCGCCAGCGGACAGGGGTCGAACACCGGGGAGCTGTTTTTT. This chain connects TRBV4-3 to TRBJ2-2; 9 bases are a match to TRBD1. V was pared by 8 bases and J by 0 bases, with 1 base of the junction left unmatched. Germline values: CDR1 LGHNA, CDR2 YSLEER. The CDR3 consists of 14 residues.

The chain combines TRBV19 with TRBJ1-2; no clear D. CDR1 LNHDA and CDR2 SQIVND come from the germline V gene (reference sequence). Trimming took off 4 bases at V and 3 bases at J, with 12 bases between the two ends. This CDR3 has 14 residues. CDR3 DNA: TGTGCCAGTAGTAGGGAAGGACCCTACTATGGCTACACCTTC. Amino acids: CASSREGPYYGYTF.

The chain is built from TRBV2 and TRBJ1-2; possible D gene TRBD1, 5 bases. This CDR3 is built from 13 residues. V lost 6 bases and J 8 bases, leaving 16 bases between the germline ends. Germline loops: CDR1 SNHLY, CDR2 FYNNEI. As DNA, the CDR3 is TGTGCCAGCAGAGGGGACCAACTTATCGGCTACACCTTC. It translates to CASRGDQLIGYTF.